This TCR beta chain was documented in a study of identical twins. Study observations and caveats: Out-of-frame TCR alpha sharing observed in monozygotic twins exceeded model estimates.

V dropped 4 bases and J dropped 1 base, with 6 bases sitting between them. This CDR3 is 12 amino acids long. CDR1 is DFQATT, CDR2 SNEGSKA, per germline (reference sequence). Unique molecular identifiers were in the cDNA, with template-switch universal primer binding. Via MiXCR, TCRdb re-called the 5' RACE reads, giving one row per CDR3 protein. The repertoire holds some 500,000 distinct CDR3 sequences, with more than 13% as singletons. This clonotype was observed a few times. What it recognizes is unknown. This same sample was also part of a study on yellow fever vaccine responses in identical twins.

The sequencing sample was made of CD4+ T cells sorted from blood. The chain joins TRBV20-1 to TRBJ2-3, with D maybe TRBD2 (5 bases). This receptor was taken from a woman between 18 and 29 years old in good health. In DNA form, the CDR3 reads TGCAGTGCTACGGAGGGCACAGATACGCAGTATTTT. Protein product: CSATEGTDTQYF.